Shown below are 27 T cell receptor beta chains from a single sample sequenced in a study of blood T cells in healthy people across ages. Sample-barcoded 5' priming and a J-beta primer mix drove a second PCR of 7 to 11 cycles. Via MiXCR, TCRdb re-called the 5' RACE reads, giving one row per CDR3 protein. The table records 650,000 to 1,000,000 distinct CDR3 sequences, around 34% of them present only once. Specimen: blood. All receptors come from a man between 18 and 35 years old in good health.

The gene calls are TRBV9 and TRBJ2-1; no firm D call. V was trimmed by 3 bases and J by 3 bases, leaving 10 bases between them. The V gene's germline CDR1 is SGDLS and CDR2 YYNGEE. The CDR3 extends over 14 amino acids. As DNA, the CDR3 is TGTGCCAGCAGCGCCGAAAGGTACTACAATGAGCAGTTCTTC. Its protein is CASSAERYYNEQFF.

The chain employs TRBV20-1 and TRBJ1-5; D is possibly TRBD1 (6 bases). The CDR3 runs to 16 residues. Per germline, CDR1 DFQATT and CDR2 SNEGSKA (reference sequence). The V end lost 1 base, the J end lost 5 bases, and 18 bases lay between the germline ends. DNA of the CDR3: TGCAGTGCTAGAGGGCAGGGGATAGTCGGCGATCAGCCCCAGCATTTT. It yields the protein CSARGQGIVGDQPQHF.

A word on this clonotype: This may be a read error: a much more frequent sequence differs by one nucleotide. This chain uses TRBV3-1 with TRBJ2-7; the D call may be TRBD1 or TRBD2 (5 bases each). V was cut by 0 bases and J by 3 bases, with 18 bases left in between. The CDR3 totals 17 residues. The V gene's germline CDR1 is LGHDT and CDR2 YNNKEL (reference sequence). The CDR3 protein is CASSQDDLGVTYYEQYF. DNA for the CDR3: TGTGCCAGCAGCCAAGATGATCTGGGGGTTACCTACTACGAGCAGTACTTC.

About this clonotype: This clone may be a read error of a much larger clone one base away. This chain uses TRBV10-3 with TRBJ1-2; D is unclear. The CDR3 has 14 amino acids. CDR1 and CDR2 (germline): ENHRY, SYGVKD. CDR3 loop: CAISEKTPNCGYTF. As DNA, the CDR3 is TGTGCCATCAGTGAGAAAACACCAAACTGTGGCTACACCTTC.

The V call is TRBV12-3 or TRBV12-4, the J call TRBJ1-2; D might be TRBD1 (5 bases). CDR3 length equals 14 residues. The germline V and J ends were trimmed by 5 bases and 6 bases, with 16 bases remaining between them. CDR3 loop: CASSRQLTGDGYTF. CDR3 coding DNA: TGTGCCAGCAGTCGACAGCTAACTGGGGATGGCTACACCTTC.

In its sample, this clonotype was seen many times. The CDR3 DNA reads as TGTGCCAGCAGTAATAGGGACAACCAAGAGACCCAGTACTTC. It encodes CASSNRDNQETQYF. The V gene is TRBV13, the J gene TRBJ2-5, with D tentatively TRBD1 (6 bases). Germline V gene lookup returns CDR1 PRHDT and CDR2 FYEKMQ (reference sequence). The CDR3 is made up of 14 amino acids. V gave up 6 bases and J gave up 0 bases, with 11 bases separating them.

This clonotype has only a few counts. V usage is TRBV9 and J usage is TRBJ2-2, with no clear D. Germline CDR1 reads SGDLS; CDR2 reads YYNGEE. V shed 3 bases and J shed 5 bases, with 11 bases lying between them. This CDR3 region has 14 residues. The CDR3 sequence: CASSARHLTGELFF. The CDR3 DNA reads TGTGCCAGCAGCGCGCGCCACCTAACCGGGGAGCTGTTTTTT.

The chain links TRBV2 to TRBJ1-4, with D unclear. CDR3 length equals 20 residues. The germline gives CDR1 SNHLY, CDR2 FYNNEI. V shed 5 bases and J shed 8 bases, with 33 bases lying between them. The CDR3 DNA is TGTGCCAGCAGTTACTTAGGGCCCGAAATTATCGCGGAAGCAGTAGAAAAACTGTTTTTT. Translated, it gives CASSYLGPEIIAEAVEKLFF.

This clonotype showed up just a few times. The rearrangement joins TRBV2 to TRBJ2-1; D not certain. Germline V gene sequence: CDR1 SNHLY, CDR2 FYNNEI. This CDR3 spans 13 amino acids. Deletions cut 8 bases from V and 7 bases from J, with 15 bases between. Here the CDR3 reads CASRASPQNEQFF. Written as DNA, the CDR3 is TGTGCCAGCCGCGCAAGCCCCCAAAATGAGCAGTTCTTC.

The table lists this clonotype with a few counts. The chain is built from TRBV6-5 and TRBJ1-2, with D tentatively TRBD1 (5 bases). The CDR3 has 13 residues. The germline V gene has CDR1 MNHEY and CDR2 SVGAGI. Trimming removed 6 bases from V and 4 bases from J, with 12 bases in between. CDR3 coding DNA: TGTGCCAGCAGACTCGACAGACTCTATGGCTACACCTTC. As protein: CASRLDRLYGYTF.

The sample holds one count of this clonotype. V usage is TRBV9 and J usage is TRBJ1-1; D gene ambiguous. This CDR3 region has 12 residues. Germline CDR1 and CDR2: SGDLS and YYNGEE. V lost 1 base, J lost 7 bases, and 8 bases lay in between. The CDR3 sequence: CASSVIKNEAFF. In DNA form, the CDR3 reads TGTGCCAGCAGCGTAATTAAGAATGAAGCTTTCTTT.

The gene calls are TRBV20-1 and TRBJ2-1; D is undetermined. Trimming shortened V by 3 bases and J by 5 bases, and 5 bases separated the two germline ends. The CDR3 is made up of 11 amino acids. Germline V gene sequence: CDR1 DFQATT, CDR2 SNEGSKA (reference sequence). The CDR3 spells CSASSDNEQFF. The DNA for the CDR3 is TGCAGTGCTAGTTCAGACAATGAGCAGTTCTTC.

This clonotype occurred a few times. This rearrangement joins TRBV16 to TRBJ2-7, with D possibly being TRBD2 (6 bases). Germline CDR1 is KGHSY and CDR2 is FQNENV. The CDR3 runs to 14 residues. The V end was cut by 0 bases, the J end by 7 bases, with 13 bases between. For the CDR3, the DNA is TGTGCCAGCAGCCAATCCGGGGGTAGCAATGAGCAGTACTTC. Translating it yields CASSQSGGSNEQYF.

The rearrangement joins TRBV20-1 to TRBJ1-2, with D possibly TRBD1 on 6 matching bases. Germline V CDR1 and CDR2: DFQATT, SNEGSKA (reference sequence). The CDR3 consists of 13 residues. V shed 1 base and J shed 8 bases, with 14 bases lying between them. CDR3 amino acids: CSARGGDQGGYTF. The DNA for the CDR3 is TGCAGTGCTAGAGGGGGGGACCAGGGGGGCTACACCTTC.

This clonotype was observed a few times. The chain links TRBV20-1 to TRBJ1-2; a weak D match, TRBD1 (6 bases). Germline V lookup: CDR1 DFQATT, CDR2 SNEGSKA (reference sequence). Trimming shortened V by 2 bases and J by 3 bases, and 13 bases separated the two germline ends. The CDR3 has 14 amino acids. CDR3 nucleotides: TGCAGTGCTAGATTCGTGGGGGCCTACTATGGCTACACCTTC. Its protein product is CSARFVGAYYGYTF.

This chain uses TRBV2 with TRBJ1-2; TRBD1 matches at 7 bases. Germline V gene sequence: CDR1 SNHLY, CDR2 FYNNEI. The CDR3 extends over 14 amino acids. V was clipped by 6 bases and J by 4 bases; unmatched bases: 8. CDR3 bases: TGTGCCAGCAGGCGGACAGGCGACCCCTATGGCTACACCTTC. This gives the protein CASRRTGDPYGYTF.

The V gene is TRBV5-1, the J gene TRBJ2-1; D may be TRBD1 (5 bases). The V gene lost 0 bases and the J gene lost 10 bases, with 20 bases spanning the gap. The CDR3 covers 16 residues. The germline gives CDR1 SGHRS, CDR2 YFSETQ. Here the CDR3 DNA reads TGCGCCAGCAGCTTGGAGGTAGGCTCCAGGGCTAGGGAGCAGTTCTTC. Amino acid sequence: CASSLEVGSRAREQFF. Full variable domain (remainder filled in from reference TRBV5-1 and TRBJ2-1): KAGVTQTPRYLIKTRGQQVTLSCSPISGHRSVSWYQQTPGQGLQFLFEYFSETQRNKGNFPGRFSGRQFSNSRSEMNVSTLELGDSALYLCASSLEVGSRAREQFFGPGTRLTVL.

This chain joins TRBV12-3 or TRBV12-4 and TRBJ2-3; 8 nucleotides line up with TRBD1. J lost 1 base, V lost 5 bases, and 5 bases had no gene match. The CDR3 sequence is 15 residues long. CDR3 loop: CASSATTGGTDTQYF. DNA for the CDR3: TGTGCCAGCAGTGCGACGACAGGGGGCACAGATACGCAGTATTTT.

This chain uses TRBV2 with TRBJ2-3, with TRBD2 as a possible D gene (8 bases). The CDR3 length is 19 residues. Germline CDR1 is SNHLY and CDR2 is FYNNEI. V was shortened by 1 base and J by 1 base, with 21 bases between the two germline ends. In DNA form, the CDR3 reads TGTGCCAGCAGTGAAGTTACCGGGACAGTGACTAGCGGCACAGATACGCAGTATTTT. It specifies CASSEVTGTVTSGTDTQYF.

This clonotype was recorded many times. This chain joins TRBV6-5 and TRBJ2-7; 7 nucleotides match TRBD2. The V gene end was trimmed by 8 bases and the J gene end by 6 bases; junction bases not matched to a gene: 4. Germline-derived CDR1 and CDR2 are MNHEY and SVGAGI. The CDR3 runs to 11 residues. The CDR3 protein is CASRREGEQYF. The CDR3 DNA reads as TGTGCCAGCCGAAGGGAGGGCGAGCAGTACTTC.

The chain links TRBV2 to TRBJ1-1; D unresolved. The V end lost 4 bases, the J end lost 7 bases, and 13 bases lay between the germline ends. This CDR3 comprises 13 residues. Germline V gene lookup returns CDR1 SNHLY and CDR2 FYNNEI. The CDR3 nucleotides are TGTGCCAGCAGTGCCGGGCCCGAGGGTGAAGCTTTCTTT. It translates to CASSAGPEGEAFF.

On this clonotype: A junction end diverges from the germline sequence, so it may reflect a read error. The chain carries TRBV6-2 or TRBV6-3 and TRBJ2-5; D is possibly TRBD1 (5 bases). The assigned J gene may be wrong: the sequence end matches TRBJ2-7 better. This CDR3 spans 15 amino acids. The germline V gene encodes CDR1 MNHEY and CDR2 SVGEGT. CDR3 region: CASSRDRASSSEQYF. The CDR3 DNA is TGTGCCAGCAGTCGAGACAGAGCAAGCTCCTCCGAGCAGTACTTC.

This clonotype was observed a handful of times. This chain joins TRBV20-1 and TRBJ1-2; 8 positions match TRBD1. Germline V CDR1 and CDR2: DFQATT, SNEGSKA (reference sequence). The CDR3 is 12 amino acids. Trimming took 6 bases from V and 4 from J; bases not matched to a gene: 4. CDR3: CSAPDRGYGYTF. The CDR3 nucleotides are TGCAGTGCCCCCGACAGGGGCTATGGCTACACCTTC.

This clonotype was seen once. The rearrangement uses TRBV4-2 and TRBJ1-1; D is possibly TRBD1 (5 bases). Germline CDR1 and CDR2: LGHNA and YNFKEQ. The CDR3 spans 14 residues. The ends were cut back, 3 bases at V and 3 bases at J, with 11 bases in the middle. The DNA for the CDR3 is TGTGCCAGCAGCCATGACGGGGCGGACACTGAAGCTTTCTTT. Translated: CASSHDGADTEAFF.

A remark on this clonotype: A much larger clone differs by one base, so this may be a read error. V gene TRBV12-3 or TRBV12-4 combines with J gene TRBJ1-5; no clear D. Between the trimmed V and J ends, which lost 11 bases and 4 bases, there was a span of 12 bases. The CDR3 totals 12 residues. CDR3 DNA: TGTGCCCGCACGACGGGTAATCAGCCCCAGCATTTT. Its protein product is CARTTGNQPQHF.

The genes are TRBV4-1 and TRBJ2-3, with D uncertain. Trimming cost V 3 bases and J 2 bases, with 18 bases left between them. Germline V gene lookup returns CDR1 MGHRA and CDR2 YSYEKL. The CDR3 runs to 17 residues. The CDR3: CASSHLGKDWDTDTQYF. The CDR3 DNA sequence: TGCGCCAGCAGCCACTTAGGGAAGGATTGGGACACAGATACGCAGTATTTT.

This clonotype has ten or more counts. The genes are TRBV12-3 or TRBV12-4 and TRBJ2-1; 8 nucleotides align to TRBD2. This CDR3 has 15 amino acids. Trimming removed 7 bases from V and 7 bases from J; junction bases left unmatched: 12. The DNA for the CDR3 is TGTGCCAGCACCTCCGATAGCGGGGTGGCTAATGAGCAGTTCTTC. Translation gives CASTSDSGVANEQFF.